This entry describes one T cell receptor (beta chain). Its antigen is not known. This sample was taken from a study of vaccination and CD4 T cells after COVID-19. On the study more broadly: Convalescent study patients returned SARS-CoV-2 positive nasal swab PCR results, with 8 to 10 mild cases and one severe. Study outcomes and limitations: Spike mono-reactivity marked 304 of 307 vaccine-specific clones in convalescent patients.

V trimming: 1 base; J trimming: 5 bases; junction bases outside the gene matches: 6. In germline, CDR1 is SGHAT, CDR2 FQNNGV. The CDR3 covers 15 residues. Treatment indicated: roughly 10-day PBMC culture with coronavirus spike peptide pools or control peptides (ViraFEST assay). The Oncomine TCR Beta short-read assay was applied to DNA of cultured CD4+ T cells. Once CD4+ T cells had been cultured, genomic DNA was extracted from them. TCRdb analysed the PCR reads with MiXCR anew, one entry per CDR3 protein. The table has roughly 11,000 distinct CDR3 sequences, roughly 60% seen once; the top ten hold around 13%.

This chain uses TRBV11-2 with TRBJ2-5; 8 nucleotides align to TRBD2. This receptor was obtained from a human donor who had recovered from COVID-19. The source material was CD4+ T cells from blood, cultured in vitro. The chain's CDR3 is CASSLGTREGETQYF. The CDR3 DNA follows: TGTGCCAGCAGCTTAGGAACACGGGAGGGGGAGACCCAGTACTTC.